This TCR beta chain was captured in a study of T cells in Graves' hyperthyroidism and ophthalmopathy. Study overall: Pretreatment peripheral blood was obtained at initial diagnosis.

The diagnoses drew upon clinical symptoms, serum thyroxine and TRAb, thyroid ultrasound and orbital computed tomography. RNA transcripts were the template for amplifying TCR beta CDR3 regions. An initial round of RT-PCR targeting the TCR CDR3 relied on the HTBI primer set. MiXCR, applied by TCRdb to the multiplex PCR reads, yields one record per CDR3 protein. Of about 420,000 distinct CDR3 sequences in the sample, 15% to 19% were seen once. After removal of 4 bases from V and 7 bases from J, the junction contained 5 bases not matched to a gene. Germline-derived CDR1 and CDR2 are LGHDT and YNNKEL (reference sequence). The CDR3 totals 15 residues. This clonotype came up a few times.

The sample comprised blood. This receptor was taken from a woman between 18 and 29 years old with Graves' hyperthyroidism. The genes are TRBV3-1 and TRBJ2-1; 12 bases align to TRBD1. This CDR3 is CASSLGTGGQNEQFF. In nucleotides, the CDR3 is TGTGCCAGCAGCCTCGGGACAGGGGGCCAAAATGAGCAGTTCTTC.